This entry describes one TCR beta chain. In germline, CDR1 is KGHSH, CDR2 LQKENI. V was clipped by 4 bases and J by 1 base, with 7 bases between them. The CDR3 consists of 14 residues. The data derive from a study of blood T cell repertoires in COVID-19. The Seattle patients, enrolled during active infection, were followed longitudinally. Assay: immunoSEQ multiplex PCR; the TCRdb copy retains only in-frame clones and omits some. The data contain about 210,000 clones, 82% of them seen just once; the ten biggest clones take up about 8%. The genes are TRBV18 and TRBJ2-2; D perhaps matches TRBD1 (6 bases). The sequence was obtained from a woman aged 60 to 75 with COVID-19, enrolled during active disease. Sequencing input: peripheral blood. The CDR3 DNA follows: TGTGCCAGCTCACTACAGGGGAACACCGGGGAGCTGTTTTTT. Translated: CASSLQGNTGELFF.